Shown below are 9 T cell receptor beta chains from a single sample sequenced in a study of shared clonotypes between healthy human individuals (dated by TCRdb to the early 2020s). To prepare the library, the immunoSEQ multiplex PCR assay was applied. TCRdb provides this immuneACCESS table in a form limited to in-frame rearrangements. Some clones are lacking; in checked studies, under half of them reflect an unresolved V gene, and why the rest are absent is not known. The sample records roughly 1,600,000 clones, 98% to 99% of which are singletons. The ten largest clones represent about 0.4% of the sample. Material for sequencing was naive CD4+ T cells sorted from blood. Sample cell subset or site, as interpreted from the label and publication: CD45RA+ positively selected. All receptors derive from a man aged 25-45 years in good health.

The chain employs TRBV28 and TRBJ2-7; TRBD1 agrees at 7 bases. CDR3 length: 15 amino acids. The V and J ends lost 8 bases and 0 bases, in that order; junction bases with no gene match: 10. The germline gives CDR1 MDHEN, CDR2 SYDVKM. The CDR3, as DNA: TGTGCCAGCGCTCCTCTGGGACAGCTCTCCTACGAGCAGTACTTC. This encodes CASAPLGQLSYEQYF.

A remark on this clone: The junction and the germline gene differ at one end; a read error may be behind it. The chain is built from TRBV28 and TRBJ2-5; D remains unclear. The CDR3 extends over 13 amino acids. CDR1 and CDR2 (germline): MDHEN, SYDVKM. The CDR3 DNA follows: TGTGCCAGCAACAACATACGCCAAGGGACCCAGTACTTC. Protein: CASNNIRQGTQYF.

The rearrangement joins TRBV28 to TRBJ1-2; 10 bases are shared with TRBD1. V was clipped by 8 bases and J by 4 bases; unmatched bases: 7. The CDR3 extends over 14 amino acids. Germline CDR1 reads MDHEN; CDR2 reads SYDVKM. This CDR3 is CASLPGQGFYGYTF. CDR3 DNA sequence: TGTGCCAGCCTCCCGGGACAGGGGTTCTATGGCTACACCTTC.

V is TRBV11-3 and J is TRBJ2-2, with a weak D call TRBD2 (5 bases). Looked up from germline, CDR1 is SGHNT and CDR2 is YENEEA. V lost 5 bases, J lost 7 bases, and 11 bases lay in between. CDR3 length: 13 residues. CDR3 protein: CASSQSRGGELFF. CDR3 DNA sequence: TGTGCCAGCAGCCAAAGCCGGGGCGGGGAGCTGTTTTTT. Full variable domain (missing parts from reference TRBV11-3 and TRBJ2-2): EAGVVQSPRYKIIEKKQPVAFWCNPISGHNTLYWYLQNLGQGPELLIRYENEEAVDDSQLPKDRFSAERLKGVDSTLKIQPAELGDSAVYLCASSQSRGGELFFGEGSRLTVL.

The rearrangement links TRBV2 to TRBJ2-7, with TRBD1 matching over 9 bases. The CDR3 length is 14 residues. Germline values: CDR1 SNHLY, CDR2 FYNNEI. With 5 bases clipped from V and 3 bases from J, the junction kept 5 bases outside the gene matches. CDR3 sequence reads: CASSRGQGRYEQYF. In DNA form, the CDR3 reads TGTGCCAGCAGTCGAGGACAGGGGCGCTACGAGCAGTACTTC. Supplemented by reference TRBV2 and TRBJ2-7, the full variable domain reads EPEVTQTPSHQVTQMGQEVILRCVPISNHLYFYWYRQILGQKVEFLVSFYNNEISEKSEIFDDQFSVERPDGSNFTLKIRSTKLEDSAMYFCASSRGQGRYEQYFGPGTRLTVT.

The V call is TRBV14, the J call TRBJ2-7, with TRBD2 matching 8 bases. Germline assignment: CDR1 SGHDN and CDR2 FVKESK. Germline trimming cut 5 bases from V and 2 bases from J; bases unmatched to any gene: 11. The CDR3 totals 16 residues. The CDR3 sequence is CASSSSRGGAPYEQYF. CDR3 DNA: TGTGCCAGCAGCTCCAGTCGGGGGGGCGCCCCCTACGAGCAGTACTTC.

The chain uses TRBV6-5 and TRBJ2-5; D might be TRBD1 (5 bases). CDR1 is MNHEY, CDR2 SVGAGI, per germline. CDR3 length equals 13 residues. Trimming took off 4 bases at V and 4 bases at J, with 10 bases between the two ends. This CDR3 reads CASSWTRTETQYF. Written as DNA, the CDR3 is TGTGCCAGCAGTTGGACAAGGACAGAGACCCAGTACTTC.

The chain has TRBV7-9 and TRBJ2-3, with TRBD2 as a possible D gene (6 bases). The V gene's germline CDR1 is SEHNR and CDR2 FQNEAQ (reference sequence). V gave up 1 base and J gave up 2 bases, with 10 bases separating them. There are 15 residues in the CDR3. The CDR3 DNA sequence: TGTGCCAGCAGCTTAGAGGGCGGGACCACAGATACGCAGTATTTT. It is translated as CASSLEGGTTDTQYF.

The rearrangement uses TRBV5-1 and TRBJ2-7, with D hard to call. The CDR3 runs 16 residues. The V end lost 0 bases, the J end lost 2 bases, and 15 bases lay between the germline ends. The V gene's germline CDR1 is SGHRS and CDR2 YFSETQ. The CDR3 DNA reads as TGCGCCAGCAGCTTGGGCCCCATAATCTCGGCCTACGAGCAGTACTTC. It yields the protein CASSLGPIISAYEQYF. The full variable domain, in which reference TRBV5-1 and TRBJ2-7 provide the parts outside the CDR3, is KAGVTQTPRYLIKTRGQQVTLSCSPISGHRSVSWYQQTPGQGLQFLFEYFSETQRNKGNFPGRFSGRQFSNSRSEMNVSTLELGDSALYLCASSLGPIISAYEQYFGPGTRLTVT.